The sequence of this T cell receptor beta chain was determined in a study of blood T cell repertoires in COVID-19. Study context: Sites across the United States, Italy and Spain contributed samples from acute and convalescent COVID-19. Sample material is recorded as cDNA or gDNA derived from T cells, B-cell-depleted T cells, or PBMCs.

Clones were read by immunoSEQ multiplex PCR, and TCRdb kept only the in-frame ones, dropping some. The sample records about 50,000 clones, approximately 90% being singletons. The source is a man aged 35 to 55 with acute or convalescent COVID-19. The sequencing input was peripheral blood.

The CDR3 DNA sequence: TGTGCCACCAGTGATTCCGGGACTAGCGGGAGCGACCGGGTGGCCGGGGAGCTGTTTTTT. It codes for CATSDSGTSGSDRVAGELFF. The gene calls are TRBV24-1 and TRBJ2-2; TRBD2 matches at 14 bases. Trimming removed 2 bases from V and 6 bases from J; junction bases left unmatched: 13. This CDR3 spans 20 amino acids. CDR1 and CDR2 (germline): KGHDR, SFDVKD.